What follows describes a single T cell receptor beta chain. Antigen specificity is unknown. The CDR3 spans 14 residues. Germline CDR1 SGHDN, CDR2 FVKESK. V lost 0 bases, J lost 3 bases, and 8 bases lay in between. The sample belongs to a study of T cell responses to AZD1222 COVID-19 vaccine. TCRdb's copy holds only in-frame clones and misses some; the assay was immunoSEQ multiplex PCR. The table includes around 160,000 clones, roughly four fifths detected once. Study-level points and caveats: The study found vaccine-associated CD4 TCRs spanning spike, dominant at 160-218 and 743-854. The sample set comprised mostly white British donors with more females, and clonal diversity was possibly underestimated.

The TCR comes from an adult in good health. The gene calls are TRBV14 and TRBJ1-2; D gene ambiguous. The sample here was peripheral blood, taken on day 0 of MenACWY control vaccination. The CDR3 DNA follows: TGTGCCAGCAGCCAAGAAGCAGGATACTATGGCTACACCTTC. This encodes CASSQEAGYYGYTF.